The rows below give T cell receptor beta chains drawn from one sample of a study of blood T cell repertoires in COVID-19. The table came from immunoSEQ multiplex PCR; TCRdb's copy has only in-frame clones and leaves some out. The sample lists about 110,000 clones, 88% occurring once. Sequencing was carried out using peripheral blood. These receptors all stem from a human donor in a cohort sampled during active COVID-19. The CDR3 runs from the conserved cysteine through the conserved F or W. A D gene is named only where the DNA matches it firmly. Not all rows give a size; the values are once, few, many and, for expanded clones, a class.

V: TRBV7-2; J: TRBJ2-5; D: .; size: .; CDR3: CASSLGVGVQETQYF; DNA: TGTGCCAGCAGCTTAGGGGTAGGAGTCCAAGAGACCCAGTACTTC
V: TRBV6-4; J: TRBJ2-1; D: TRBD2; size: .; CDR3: CASRTALAGGPPEQFF; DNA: TGTGCCAGCAGGACCGCACTAGCGGGGGGGCCTCCTGAGCAGTTCTTC
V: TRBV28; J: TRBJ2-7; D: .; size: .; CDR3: CASSSVASTRGYEQYF; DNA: TGTGCCAGCAGTTCCGTGGCCTCTACCCGGGGCTACGAGCAGTACTTC
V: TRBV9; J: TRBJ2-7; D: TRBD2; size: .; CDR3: CASSTSGSSYEQYF; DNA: TGTGCCAGCAGCACTAGCGGGAGCTCCTACGAGCAGTACTTC
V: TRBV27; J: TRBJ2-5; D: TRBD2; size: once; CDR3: CASTKLAGGPEVSSKETQYF; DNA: TGTGCCAGCACAAAACTAGCGGGAGGGCCCGAGGTAAGTTCCAAAGAGACCCAGTACTTC
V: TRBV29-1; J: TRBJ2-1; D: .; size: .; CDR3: CSVDRGSYNEQFF; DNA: TGCAGCGTTGACAGGGGTTCCTACAATGAGCAGTTCTTC
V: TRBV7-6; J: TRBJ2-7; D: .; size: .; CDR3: CASSSRVGQGGDEQYF; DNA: TGTGCCAGCAGCTCCAGGGTCGGGCAGGGGGGCGACGAGCAGTACTTC
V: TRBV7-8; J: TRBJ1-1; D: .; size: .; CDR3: CASLLGAPNTEAFF; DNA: TGTGCCAGCCTCCTGGGGGCCCCTAACACTGAAGCTTTCTTT
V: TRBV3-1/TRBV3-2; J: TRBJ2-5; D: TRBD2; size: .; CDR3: CASSRGLAGGAQETQYF; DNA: TGTGCCAGCAGCCGAGGACTAGCGGGGGGAGCCCAAGAGACCCAGTACTTC
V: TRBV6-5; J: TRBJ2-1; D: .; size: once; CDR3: CASSYDSPVYNEQFF; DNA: TGTGCCAGCAGTTACGATAGCCCAGTATACAATGAGCAGTTCTTC
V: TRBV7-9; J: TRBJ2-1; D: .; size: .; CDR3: CASRGASGFYNEQFF; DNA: TGTGCCAGCAGGGGGGCTAGCGGCTTCTACAATGAGCAGTTCTTC
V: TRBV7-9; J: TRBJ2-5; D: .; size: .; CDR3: CASSQKRIQETQYF; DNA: TGTGCCAGCAGCCAAAAGCGGATCCAAGAGACCCAGTACTTC
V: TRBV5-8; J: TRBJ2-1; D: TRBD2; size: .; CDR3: CASSSAGLAGDEQFF; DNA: TGTGCCAGCAGCTCGGCAGGACTAGCGGGCGATGAGCAGTTCTTC
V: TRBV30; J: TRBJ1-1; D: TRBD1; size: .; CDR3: CAWSFDRGAFF; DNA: TGTGCCTGGAGTTTCGACAGGGGGGCTTTCTTT
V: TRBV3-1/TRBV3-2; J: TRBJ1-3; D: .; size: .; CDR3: CASSQDAAGHAGNTIYF; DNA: TGTGCCAGCAGCCAAGATGCGGCAGGACATGCTGGAAACACCATATATTTT
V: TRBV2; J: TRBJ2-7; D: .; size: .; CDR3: CASTTKDKPYEQYF; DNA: TGTGCCAGCACTACCAAGGACAAGCCCTACGAGCAGTACTTC
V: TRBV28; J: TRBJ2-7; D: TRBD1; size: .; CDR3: CASSTSGGSTYEQYF; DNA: TGTGCCAGCAGTACTTCAGGGGGTAGCACCTACGAGCAGTACTTC
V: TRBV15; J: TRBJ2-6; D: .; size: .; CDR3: CATSGTPSGANVLTF; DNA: TGTGCCACCAGCGGGACACCCTCTGGGGCCAACGTCCTGACTTTC
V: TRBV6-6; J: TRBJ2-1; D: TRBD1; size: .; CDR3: CASSPPGQGAREQFF; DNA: TGTGCCAGCAGCCCTCCCGGACAGGGGGCCAGGGAGCAGTTCTTC
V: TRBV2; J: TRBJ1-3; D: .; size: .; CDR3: CASSVQLTAGNTIYF; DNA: TGTGCCAGCAGTGTTCAGTTAACCGCTGGAAACACCATATATTTT
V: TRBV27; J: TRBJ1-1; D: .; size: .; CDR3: CASSLSPGQGGTEAFF; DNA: TGTGCCAGCAGTTTATCTCCGGGCCAGGGTGGGACTGAAGCTTTCTTT
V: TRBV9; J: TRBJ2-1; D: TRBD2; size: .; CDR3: CASSVPGTSGRGEQFF; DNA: TGTGCCAGCAGCGTTCCCGGGACTAGCGGGAGGGGTGAGCAGTTCTTC
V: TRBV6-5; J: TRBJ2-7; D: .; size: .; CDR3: CASSYSRDMWSEQYF; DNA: TGTGCCAGCAGTTACTCGAGGGACATGTGGAGCGAGCAGTACTTC
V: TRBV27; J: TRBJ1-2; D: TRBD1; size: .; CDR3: CASRDTGQGGSGPYGYTF; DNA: TGTGCCAGCAGAGACACAGGACAGGGAGGATCGGGTCCCTATGGCTACACCTTC
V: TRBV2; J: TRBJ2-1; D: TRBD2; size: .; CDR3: CASSEALLAGGKEQFF; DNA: TGTGCCAGCAGTGAAGCGCTACTAGCGGGGGGAAAAGAGCAGTTCTTC
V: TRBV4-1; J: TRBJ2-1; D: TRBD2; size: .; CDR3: CASSQQPGLAEMQFF; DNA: TGCGCCAGCAGCCAACAACCGGGACTAGCGGAAATGCAGTTCTTC
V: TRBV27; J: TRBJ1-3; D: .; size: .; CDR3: CASKTVGSGNTIYF; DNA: TGTGCCAGCAAGACAGTGGGCTCTGGAAACACCATATATTTT
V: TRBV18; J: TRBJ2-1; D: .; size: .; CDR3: CASSPPGLAAEQFF; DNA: TGTGCCAGCTCACCACCAGGATTAGCGGCTGAGCAGTTCTTC
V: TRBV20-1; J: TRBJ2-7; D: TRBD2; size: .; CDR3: CSASLAGAYEQYF; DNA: TGCAGTGCTAGTCTAGCGGGAGCCTACGAGCAGTACTTC
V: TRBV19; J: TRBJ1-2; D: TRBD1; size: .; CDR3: CASATGDLYGYTF; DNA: TGTGCCAGTGCTACAGGGGACCTCTATGGCTACACCTTC
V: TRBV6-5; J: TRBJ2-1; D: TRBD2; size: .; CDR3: CASSYVAGGGAHEQFF; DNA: TGTGCCAGCAGTTATGTAGCGGGCGGGGGGGCCCACGAGCAGTTCTTC
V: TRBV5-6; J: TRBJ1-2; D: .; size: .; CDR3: CASSLVGVADYGYTF; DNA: TGTGCCAGCAGCTTGGTAGGGGTCGCCGACTATGGCTACACCTTC